The 4 T cell receptor beta chains below come from one sample, sequenced in a study of brain T cells in children with intractable seizures. Assay used: immunoSEQ multiplex PCR; TCRdb lists only in-frame clones, some missing. This sample has about 110,000 clones, with 90% to 95% found just once. Material: peripheral blood, obtained at surgery. Every receptor here comes from a boy under two years old with hemimegalencephaly and intractable seizures.

V gene TRBV6-4 combines with J gene TRBJ2-3; D possibly uses TRBD1 or TRBD2 (6 bases each). V was cut by 10 bases and J by 3 bases, with 23 bases left in between. Per the germline V gene, CDR1 is MRHNA and CDR2 is SNTAGT. There are 16 residues in the CDR3. CDR3 sequence reads: CATRRRGESVTDTQYF. For the CDR3, the DNA is TGTGCCACACGGAGGAGGGGGGAGTCAGTTACAGATACGCAGTATTTT.

The CDR3 DNA sequence: TGCGCCAGCAGTGAGACTAGCGGGGGCTCCTACAATGAGCAGTTCTTC. Its translation: CASSETSGGSYNEQFF. The genes are TRBV10-1 and TRBJ2-1, with 11 bases fitting TRBD2. Germline V CDR1 and CDR2: WNHNN, SYGVQD (reference sequence). Germline trimming cut 2 bases from V and 0 bases from J; bases unmatched to any gene: 0. The CDR3 spans 16 residues.

The rearrangement joins TRBV15 to TRBJ2-1; TRBD2 aligns across 12 bases. Germline trimming cut 1 base from V and 7 bases from J; bases unmatched to any gene: 11. Looked up from germline, CDR1 is LNHNV and CDR2 is YYDKDF (reference sequence). CDR3 length equals 18 residues. This chain's CDR3 is CATSRALYPSGRVNEQFF. DNA for the CDR3: TGTGCCACCAGCAGAGCCCTATACCCTAGCGGGAGGGTGAATGAGCAGTTCTTC. Full variable domain (remainder filled in from reference TRBV15 and TRBJ2-1): DAMVIQNPRYQVTQFGKPVTLSCSQTLNHNVMYWYQQKSSQAPKLLFHYYDKDFNNEADTPDNFQSRRPNTSFCFLDIRSPGLGDTAMYLCATSRALYPSGRVNEQFFGPGTRLTVL.

The chain combines TRBV11-2 with TRBJ1-2; TRBD1 matches at 8 bases. J lost 1 base, V lost 1 base, and 5 bases had no gene match. CDR3 length: 16 amino acids. The germline V gene has CDR1 SGHAT and CDR2 FQNNGV. The CDR3 DNA is TGTGCCAGCAGCTTAGCATCGACAGGGGTTAACTATGGCTACACCTTC. This sequence encodes CASSLASTGVNYGYTF.